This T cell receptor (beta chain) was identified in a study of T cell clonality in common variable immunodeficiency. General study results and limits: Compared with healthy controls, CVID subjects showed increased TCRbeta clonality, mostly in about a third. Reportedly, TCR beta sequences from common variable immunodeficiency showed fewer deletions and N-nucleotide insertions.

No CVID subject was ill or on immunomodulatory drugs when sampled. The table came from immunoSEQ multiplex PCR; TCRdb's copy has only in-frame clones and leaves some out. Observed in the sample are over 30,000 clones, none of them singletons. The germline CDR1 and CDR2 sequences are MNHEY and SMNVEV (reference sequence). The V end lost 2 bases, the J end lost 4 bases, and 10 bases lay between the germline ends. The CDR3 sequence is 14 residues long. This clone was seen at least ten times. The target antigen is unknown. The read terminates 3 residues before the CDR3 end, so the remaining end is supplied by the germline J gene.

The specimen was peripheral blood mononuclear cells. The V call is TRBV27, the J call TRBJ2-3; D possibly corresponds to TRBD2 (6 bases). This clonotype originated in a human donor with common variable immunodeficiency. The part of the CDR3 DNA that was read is TGTGCCAGCAGTTTAGCGTGGGGGGCAGATACG. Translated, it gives CASSLAWGADT. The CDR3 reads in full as CASSLAWGADTQYF.